What follows are 23 T cell receptor beta chains derived from one specimen sequenced in a study of T cells in localized non-small cell lung cancer. Data came from immunoSEQ multiplex PCR; TCRdb stores just in-frame clones and leaves some out. The sample carries more than 70,000 clones, 80% to 90% recorded once. The source material was peripheral blood, sampled before any cancer treatment. Receptor source: a man between 35 and 75 years old with stage I lung adenocarcinoma.

The chain has TRBV5-6 and TRBJ2-5; TRBD1 or TRBD2 may be the D gene (5 bases each). With 0 bases removed from V and 5 bases from J, the gap between germline ends came to 8 bases. The CDR3 extends over 13 amino acids. CDR1 and CDR2 (germline): SGHDT, YYEEEE. The CDR3 nucleotides read TGTGCCAGCAGCTTGGGGGGGATGGAGACCCAGTACTTC. It codes for CASSLGGMETQYF.

The chain employs TRBV6-6 and TRBJ1-3; D is unresolved. The length of the CDR3 is 14 residues. The V end lost 6 bases, the J end lost 0 bases, and 9 bases lay between the germline ends. Germline assignment: CDR1 MNHNY and CDR2 SVGAGI (reference sequence). As DNA, the CDR3 is TGTGCCAGCAGAACCGCCGTCTCTGGAAACACCATATATTTT. Residues: CASRTAVSGNTIYF.

The V call is TRBV19, the J call TRBJ2-1, with 8 bases aligning to TRBD1. V lost 6 bases to trimming and J lost 0 bases; unmatched junction nucleotides: 7. This CDR3 region has 16 residues. The germline V gene has CDR1 LNHDA and CDR2 SQIVND (reference sequence). The CDR3 DNA follows: TGTGCCAGTAGGACCCGGACAGGGTTCTCCTACAATGAGCAGTTCTTC. Translating it yields CASRTRTGFSYNEQFF.

V and J are TRBV4-3 and TRBJ1-2, with D perhaps TRBD1 (5 bases). This CDR3 is built from 17 residues. Germline loops: CDR1 LGHNA, CDR2 YSLEER. Between the trimmed V and J ends, which lost 0 bases and 4 bases, there was a span of 18 bases. CDR3 in amino acids: CASSQDLWGVFSYGYTF. The CDR3 nucleotides are TGCGCCAGCAGCCAAGATTTATGGGGCGTTTTCAGCTATGGCTACACCTTC.

This chain joins TRBV15 and TRBJ2-3; D call uncertain. Germline CDR1 LNHNV, CDR2 YYDKDF (reference sequence). Trimming shortened V by 5 bases and J by 2 bases, and 14 bases separated the two germline ends. The CDR3 runs 15 residues. This chain's CDR3 is CATSSGLLLTDTQYF. Written as DNA, the CDR3 is TGTGCCACCAGCTCCGGTTTACTACTCACAGATACGCAGTATTTT.

This chain joins TRBV30 and TRBJ2-1; 9 nucleotides match TRBD2. The CDR3 spans 17 residues. Losses at the gene ends were 6 bases for V and 2 bases for J; bases not matched to a gene: 14. Germline V gene data show CDR1 as GTSNPN and CDR2 as SVGIG (reference sequence). The CDR3 sequence is CACQGNSGRGTYNEQFF. CDR3 bases: TGTGCCTGCCAAGGGAATAGCGGGAGAGGGACCTACAATGAGCAGTTCTTC.

The V and J genes are TRBV29-1 and TRBJ1-1; 7 bases line up with TRBD1. From germline, CDR1 is SQVTM and CDR2 ANQGSEA. V shed 5 bases and J 7 bases; nucleotides not matched to a gene: 10. CDR3 size: 13 residues. CDR3 nucleotide sequence: TGCAGCGTTTGGAACAGGGGCAGTGGTGAAGCTTTCTTT. Protein: CSVWNRGSGEAFF.

This clone was recorded only once. This chain joins TRBV5-1 and TRBJ2-1; 10 bases match TRBD2. CDR3 length: 15 amino acids. J lost 9 bases, V lost 4 bases, and 10 bases had no gene match. CDR1 and CDR2 (germline): SGHRS, YFSETQ. The CDR3 sequence: CASSLAGEWIGEQFF. The CDR3 DNA reads as TGCGCCAGCAGCCTAGCGGGAGAATGGATTGGTGAGCAGTTCTTC.

The rearrangement uses TRBV7-3 and TRBJ2-1; D unresolved. This CDR3 region has 14 residues. Between the trimmed V and J ends, which lost 0 bases and 5 bases, there was a span of 8 bases. Germline V lookup: CDR1 SGHTA, CDR2 FQGTGA. The DNA for the CDR3 is TGTGCCAGCAGCTTAACTCACGGAGACAATGAGCAGTTCTTC. It specifies CASSLTHGDNEQFF.

J is TRBJ2-7 and V is TRBV7-9; D not certain. CDR3 length: 13 amino acids. CDR1 and CDR2 from the germline V gene are SEHNR and FQNEAQ (reference sequence). Deletions cut 1 base from V and 6 bases from J, with 10 bases between. The CDR3 loop reads CASSLDRVREQYF. CDR3 DNA: TGTGCCAGCAGCTTAGATAGGGTTCGCGAGCAGTACTTC. The whole variable domain, remainder taken from reference TRBV7-9 and TRBJ2-7, is DTGVSQNPRHKITKRGQNVTFRCDPISEHNRLYWYRQTLGQGPEFLTYFQNEAQLEKSRLLSDRFSAERPKGSFSTLEIQRTEQGDSAMYLCASSLDRVREQYFGPGTRLTVT.

The genes are TRBV7-9 and TRBJ2-7, with 8 positions matching TRBD2. CDR3 length equals 15 residues. The V segment lost 6 bases and the J segment 2 bases; nucleotides outside the gene matches: 9. Germline CDR1 reads SEHNR; CDR2 reads FQNEAQ (reference sequence). In DNA, the CDR3 is TGTGCCAGCAGGGAACTAGCGGACCCCCCCTACGAGCAGTACTTC. Translated, it gives CASRELADPPYEQYF.

This clone was detected a few times. The rearrangement links TRBV27 to TRBJ1-2; perhaps TRBD1 as D (5 bases). Per germline, CDR1 MNHEY and CDR2 SMNVEV (reference sequence). This CDR3 spans 14 amino acids. Between the trimmed V and J ends, which lost 0 bases and 5 bases, there was a span of 10 bases. The CDR3 sequence: CASSLSRGTYGYTF. The DNA for the CDR3 is TGTGCCAGCAGTTTATCGCGAGGGACGTATGGCTACACCTTC.

This clone appeared once. The chain recombines TRBV19 with TRBJ2-1; TRBD1 might be the D (5 bases). The germline gives CDR1 LNHDA, CDR2 SQIVND (reference sequence). This CDR3 comprises 16 residues. Trimming left V 3 bases short and J 0 bases short, with 12 bases between. This chain's CDR3 is CASSIRRGSSYNEQFF. Here the CDR3 DNA reads TGTGCCAGTAGTATCCGAAGGGGAAGCTCCTACAATGAGCAGTTCTTC.

The chain has TRBV9 and TRBJ2-2, with 11 bases matching TRBD2. CDR1 SGDLS and CDR2 YYNGEE come from the germline V gene. Trimming took 2 bases from V and 0 from J; bases not matched to a gene: 6. The CDR3 spans 18 residues. CDR3 amino acids: CASSVFSGGAANTGELFF. CDR3 sequence (DNA): TGTGCCAGCAGCGTTTTTAGCGGGGGGGCTGCGAACACCGGGGAGCTGTTTTTT.

The chain links TRBV2 to TRBJ2-2; 8 bases agree with TRBD1. This CDR3 region has 16 residues. V dropped 8 bases and J dropped 0; count of bases not matched to a gene: 8. Germline CDR1 SNHLY, CDR2 FYNNEI. The chain's CDR3 is CASVGDRGPNTGELFF. In nucleotides, the CDR3 is TGTGCCAGCGTGGGAGACAGGGGCCCGAACACCGGGGAGCTGTTTTTT.

The chain is built from TRBV7-9 and TRBJ2-7; D unresolved. The CDR3 has 12 amino acids. Trimming took off 1 base at V and 4 bases at J, with 5 bases between the two ends. Germline V gives CDR1 SEHNR, CDR2 FQNEAQ (reference sequence). Here the CDR3 DNA reads TGTGCCAGCAGCTTAGATACTTACGAGCAGTACTTC. It codes for CASSLDTYEQYF. The full variable domain, in which reference TRBV7-9 and TRBJ2-7 provide the parts outside the CDR3, is DTGVSQNPRHKITKRGQNVTFRCDPISEHNRLYWYRQTLGQGPEFLTYFQNEAQLEKSRLLSDRFSAERPKGSFSTLEIQRTEQGDSAMYLCASSLDTYEQYFGPGTRLTVT.

The J gene is TRBJ1-2, the V gene TRBV27, with 12 bases lining up with TRBD1. In germline, CDR1 is MNHEY, CDR2 SMNVEV (reference sequence). The CDR3 runs 18 residues. V lost 5 bases to trimming and J lost 6 bases; unmatched junction nucleotides: 16. The CDR3 region is CASSPWPGTGGAVDGYTF. CDR3 DNA sequence: TGTGCCAGCAGTCCATGGCCGGGGACAGGGGGCGCGGTAGATGGCTACACCTTC.

This chain's CDR3 is CASSKDRGDEKLFF. The CDR3, as DNA: TGTGCCAGCAGCAAGGACAGGGGCGATGAAAAACTGTTTTTT. This sequence joins TRBV7-2 and TRBJ1-4; 9 positions agree with TRBD1. This CDR3 has 14 residues. V gave up 5 bases and J gave up 6 bases; unmatched junction bases: 4. Germline V gives CDR1 SGHTA, CDR2 FQGNSA.

This chain connects TRBV6-5 to TRBJ2-3, with TRBD2 as a possible D gene (6 bases). The germline CDR1 and CDR2 sequences are MNHEY and SVGAGI. V lost 6 bases, J lost 1 base, and 11 bases lay in between. The CDR3 totals 14 residues. The chain's CDR3 is CASSREWGTDTQYF. CDR3 DNA: TGTGCCAGCAGCCGGGAGTGGGGCACAGATACGCAGTATTTT.

The J gene is TRBJ1-2, the V gene TRBV4-1; perhaps TRBD1 as D (6 bases). V lost 0 bases, J lost 7 bases, and 27 bases lay in between. CDR1 and CDR2 from the germline V gene are MGHRA and YSYEKL. The CDR3 length is 19 residues. The CDR3 reads CASSQDSPRQVSAQGGYTF. The DNA for the CDR3 is TGCGCCAGCAGCCAAGATTCCCCGAGACAGGTTTCCGCTCAGGGTGGCTACACCTTC.

The CDR3 nucleotides are TGTGCCAGCAGCTTAAACAGTCTGAGGACAGGGGTGAACAATGAGCAGTTCTTC. It specifies CASSLNSLRTGVNNEQFF. The chain combines TRBV7-3 with TRBJ2-1, with 9 bases fitting TRBD1. From germline, CDR1 is SGHTA and CDR2 FQGTGA. V lost 1 base, J lost 5 bases, and 12 bases stayed unmatched. This CDR3 is 18 amino acids long.

The chain employs TRBV6-6 and TRBJ2-5, with TRBD1 matching over 9 bases. The CDR3 sequence is 13 residues long. V shed 8 bases and J 5 bases; nucleotides not matched to a gene: 6. Per the germline V gene, CDR1 is MNHNY and CDR2 is SVGAGI (reference sequence). CDR3 sequence: CASGTGNEETQYF. Here the CDR3 DNA reads TGTGCCAGCGGGACAGGGAACGAGGAGACCCAGTACTTC.

This sequence joins TRBV19 and TRBJ1-5, with D possibly being TRBD1 (6 bases). Trimming removed 1 base from V and 4 bases from J, with 11 bases in between. This CDR3 has 15 amino acids. Germline-derived CDR1 and CDR2 are LNHDA and SQIVND (reference sequence). The CDR3 spells CASSIGGTPNQPQHF. CDR3 coding DNA: TGTGCCAGTAGTATAGGCGGGACACCAAATCAGCCCCAGCATTTT. Filled out from reference TRBV19 and TRBJ1-5, the complete variable domain reads DGGITQSPKYLFRKEGQNVTLSCEQNLNHDAMYWYRQDPGQGLRLIYYSQIVNDFQKGDIAEGYSVSREKKESFPLTVTSAQKNPTAFYLCASSIGGTPNQPQHFGDGTRLSIL.